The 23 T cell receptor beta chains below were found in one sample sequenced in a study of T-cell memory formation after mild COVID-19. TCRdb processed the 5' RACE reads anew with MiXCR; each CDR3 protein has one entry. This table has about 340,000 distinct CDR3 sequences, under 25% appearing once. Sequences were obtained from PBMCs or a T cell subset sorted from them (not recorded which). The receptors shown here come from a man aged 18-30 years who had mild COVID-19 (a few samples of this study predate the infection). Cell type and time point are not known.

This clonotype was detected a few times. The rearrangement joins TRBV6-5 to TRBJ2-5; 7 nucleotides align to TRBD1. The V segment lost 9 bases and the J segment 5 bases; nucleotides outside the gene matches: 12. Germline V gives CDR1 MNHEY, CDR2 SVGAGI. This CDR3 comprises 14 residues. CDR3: CASGTGVWPETQYF. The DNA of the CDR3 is TGTGCCAGTGGTACAGGGGTATGGCCTGAGACCCAGTACTTC.

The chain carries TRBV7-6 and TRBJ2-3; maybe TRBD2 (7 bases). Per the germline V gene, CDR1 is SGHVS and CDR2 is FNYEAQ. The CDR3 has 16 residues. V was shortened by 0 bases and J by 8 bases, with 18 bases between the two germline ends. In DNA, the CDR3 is TGTGCCAGCAGCTTAGCGCTATCTAGCGGCAGGGGTACGCAGTATTTT. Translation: CASSLALSSGRGTQYF.

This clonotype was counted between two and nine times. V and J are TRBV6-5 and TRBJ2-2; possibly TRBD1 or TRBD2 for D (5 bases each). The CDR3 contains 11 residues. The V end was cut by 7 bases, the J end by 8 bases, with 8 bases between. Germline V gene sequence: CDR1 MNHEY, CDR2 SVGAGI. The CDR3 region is CASNGAGELFF. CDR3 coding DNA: TGTGCCAGCAACGGGGCTGGGGAGCTGTTTTTT.

CDR3 amino acids: CSARDGSTLNQPQHF. The CDR3, as DNA: TGCAGTGCTAGAGATGGGTCCACCTTGAATCAGCCCCAGCATTTT. This sequence joins TRBV20-1 and TRBJ1-5; no firm D call. The V gene lost 0 bases and the J gene lost 4 bases, with 13 bases spanning the gap. Germline CDR1 reads DFQATT; CDR2 reads SNEGSKA (reference sequence). The CDR3 length is 15 residues.

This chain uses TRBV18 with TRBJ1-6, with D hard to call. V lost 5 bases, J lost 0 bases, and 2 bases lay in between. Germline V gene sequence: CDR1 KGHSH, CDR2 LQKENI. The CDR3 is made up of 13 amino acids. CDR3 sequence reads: CASSVSYNSPLHF. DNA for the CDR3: TGTGCCAGCTCAGTCTCCTATAATTCACCCCTCCACTTT.

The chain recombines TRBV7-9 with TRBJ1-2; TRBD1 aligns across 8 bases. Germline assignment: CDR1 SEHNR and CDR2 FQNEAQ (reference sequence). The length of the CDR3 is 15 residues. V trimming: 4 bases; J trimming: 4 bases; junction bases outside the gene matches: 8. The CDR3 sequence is CASSSPQGAIYGYTF. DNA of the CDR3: TGTGCCAGCAGCTCACCCCAGGGGGCCATCTATGGCTACACCTTC.

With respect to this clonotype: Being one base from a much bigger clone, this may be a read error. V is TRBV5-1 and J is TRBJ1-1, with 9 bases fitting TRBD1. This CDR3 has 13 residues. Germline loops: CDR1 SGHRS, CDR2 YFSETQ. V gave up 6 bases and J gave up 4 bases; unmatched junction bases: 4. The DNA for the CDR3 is TGCGCCAGCATCCTGGGACAGGGCACTGAAGCTTTCTTT. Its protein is CASILGQGTEAFF.

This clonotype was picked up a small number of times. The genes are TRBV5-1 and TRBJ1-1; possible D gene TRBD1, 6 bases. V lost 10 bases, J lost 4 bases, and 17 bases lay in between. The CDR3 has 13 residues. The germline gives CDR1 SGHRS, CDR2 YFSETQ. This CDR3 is CASRGGRSTEAFF. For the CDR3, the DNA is TGCGCCTCCCGGGGGGGCCGGAGCACTGAAGCTTTCTTT.

CDR3 nucleotides: TGTGCCAGCAGCTTGGCCCTAGCGGGGGCCTCAGGATTATCCGAGCAGTACTTC. Translated, it gives CASSLALAGASGLSEQYF. The chain joins TRBV5-5 to TRBJ2-7; 10 bases align to TRBD2. The V and J ends lost 0 bases and 6 bases, in that order; junction bases with no gene match: 15. The CDR3 has 18 amino acids. Per the germline V gene, CDR1 is SGHKS and CDR2 is YYEKEE (reference sequence). Using reference TRBV5-5 and TRBJ2-7 for the parts outside the CDR3, the full variable domain is DAGVTQSPTHLIKTRGQQVTLRCSPISGHKSVSWYQQVLGQGPQFIFQYYEKEERGRGNFPDRFSARQFPNYSSELNVNALLLGDSALYLCASSLALAGASGLSEQYFGPGTRLTVT.

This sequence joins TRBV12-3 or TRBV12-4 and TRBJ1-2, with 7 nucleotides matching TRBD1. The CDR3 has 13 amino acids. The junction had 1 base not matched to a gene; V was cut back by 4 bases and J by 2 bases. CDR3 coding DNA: TGTGCCAGCAGTTGGGACAGCAACTATGGCTACACCTTC. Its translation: CASSWDSNYGYTF.

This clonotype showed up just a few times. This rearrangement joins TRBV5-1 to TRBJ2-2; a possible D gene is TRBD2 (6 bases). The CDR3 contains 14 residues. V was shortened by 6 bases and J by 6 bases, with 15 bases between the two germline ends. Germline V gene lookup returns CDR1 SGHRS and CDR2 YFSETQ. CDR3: CASILGAGAGELFF. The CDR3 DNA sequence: TGCGCCAGCATACTTGGAGCGGGTGCCGGGGAGCTGTTTTTT.

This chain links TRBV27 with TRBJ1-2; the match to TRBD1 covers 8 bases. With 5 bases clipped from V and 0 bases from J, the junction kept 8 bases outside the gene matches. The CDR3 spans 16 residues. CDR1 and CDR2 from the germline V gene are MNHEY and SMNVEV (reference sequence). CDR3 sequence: CASSVDRVPTNYGYTF. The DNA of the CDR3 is TGTGCCAGCAGTGTGGACAGGGTCCCAACTAACTATGGCTACACCTTC.

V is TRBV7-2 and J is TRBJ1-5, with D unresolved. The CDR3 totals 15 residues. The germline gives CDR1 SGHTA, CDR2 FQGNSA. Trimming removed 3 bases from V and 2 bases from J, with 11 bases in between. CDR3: CASSLALAGNQPQHF. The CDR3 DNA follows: TGTGCCAGCAGCTTGGCCTTGGCAGGCAATCAGCCCCAGCATTTT.

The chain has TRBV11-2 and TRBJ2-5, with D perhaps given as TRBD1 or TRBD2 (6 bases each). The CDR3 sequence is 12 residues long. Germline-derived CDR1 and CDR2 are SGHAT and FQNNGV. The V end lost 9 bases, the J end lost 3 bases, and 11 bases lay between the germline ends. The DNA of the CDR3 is TGTGCCAGTCACGGGGGCGAAGAGACCCAGTACTTC. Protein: CASHGGEETQYF.

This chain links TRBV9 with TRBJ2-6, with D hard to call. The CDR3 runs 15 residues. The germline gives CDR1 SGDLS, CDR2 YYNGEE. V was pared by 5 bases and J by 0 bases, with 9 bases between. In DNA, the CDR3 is TGTGCCAGCAGATCCCCCGGCTCTGGGGCCAACGTCCTGACTTTC. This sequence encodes CASRSPGSGANVLTF.

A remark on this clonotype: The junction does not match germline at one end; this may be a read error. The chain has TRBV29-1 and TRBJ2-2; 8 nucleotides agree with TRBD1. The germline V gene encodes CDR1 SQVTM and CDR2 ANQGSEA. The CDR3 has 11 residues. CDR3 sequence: CSGQGSGELIF. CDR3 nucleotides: TGCAGCGGACAGGGGTCCGGGGAGCTGATTTTT.

The CDR3 bases are TGTGCCAGTAGTACCAGACCCATATTACGGGGGGATCAGCCCCAGCATTTT. Its protein product is CASSTRPILRGDQPQHF. V is TRBV19 and J is TRBJ1-5, with a tentative D call TRBD1 (5 bases). The V end was cut by 4 bases, the J end by 5 bases, with 21 bases between. Germline V gene sequence: CDR1 LNHDA, CDR2 SQIVND (reference sequence). CDR3 length: 17 residues.

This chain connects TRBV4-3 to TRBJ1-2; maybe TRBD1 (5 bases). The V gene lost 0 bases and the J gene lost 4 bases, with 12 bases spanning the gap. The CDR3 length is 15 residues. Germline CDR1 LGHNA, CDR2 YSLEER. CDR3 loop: CASSQERTLGYGYTF. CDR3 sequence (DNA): TGCGCCAGCAGCCAAGAACGGACATTGGGCTATGGCTACACCTTC.

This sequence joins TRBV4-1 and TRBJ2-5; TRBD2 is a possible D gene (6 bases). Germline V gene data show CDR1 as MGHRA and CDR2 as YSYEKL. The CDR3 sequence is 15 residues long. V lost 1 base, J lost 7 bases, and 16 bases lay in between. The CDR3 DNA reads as TGCGCCAGCAGCCAAGGAGCGGGCAACTCCGGGACCCAGTACTTC. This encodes CASSQGAGNSGTQYF.

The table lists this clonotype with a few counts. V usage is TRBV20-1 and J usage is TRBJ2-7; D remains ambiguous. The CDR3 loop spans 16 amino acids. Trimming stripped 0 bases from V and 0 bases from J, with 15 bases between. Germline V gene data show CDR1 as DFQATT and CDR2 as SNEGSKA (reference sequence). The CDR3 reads CSARDLDAKSSYEQYF. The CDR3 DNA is TGCAGTGCTAGAGATCTTGACGCAAAGAGCTCCTACGAGCAGTACTTC.

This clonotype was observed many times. Written as DNA, the CDR3 is TGCGCCAGCAGCCAAGATTGGGATCCGACCCGTCCGAGCTCCTACGAGCAGTACTTC. Residues: CASSQDWDPTRPSSYEQYF. The chain is built from TRBV4-1 and TRBJ2-7, with D hard to call. Trimming shortened V by 0 bases and J by 0 bases, and 21 bases separated the two germline ends. CDR3 length: 19 residues. The germline gives CDR1 MGHRA, CDR2 YSYEKL.

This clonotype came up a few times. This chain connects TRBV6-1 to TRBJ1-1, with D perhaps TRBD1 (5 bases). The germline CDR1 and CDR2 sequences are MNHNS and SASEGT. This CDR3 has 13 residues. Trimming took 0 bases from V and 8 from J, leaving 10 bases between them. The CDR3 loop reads CASSEAGHGEAFF. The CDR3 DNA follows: TGTGCCAGCAGTGAAGCGGGGCACGGGGAAGCTTTCTTT.

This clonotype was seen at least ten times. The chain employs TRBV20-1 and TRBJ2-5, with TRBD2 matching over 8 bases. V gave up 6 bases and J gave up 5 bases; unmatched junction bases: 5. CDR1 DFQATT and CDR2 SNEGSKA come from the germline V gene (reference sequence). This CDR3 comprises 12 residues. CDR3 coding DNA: TGCAGTGCCTCGACTAGCGACGAGACCCAGTACTTC. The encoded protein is CSASTSDETQYF.